The 7 T cell receptor beta chains reported below all come from one sample, sequenced in a study of tumor-infiltrating lymphocytes in primary liver carcinoma (TCRdb year 2017). The sequencing machine was an Illumina HiSeq 2500. Starting from 450 to 500 ng total RNA, TCRbeta-specific cDNA was produced by reverse transcription with a constant-region primer and ProtoScript II reverse transcriptase. Construction of the TCRbeta libraries relied on three nested rounds of multiplex PCR, following a slightly modified ARM-PCR procedure. Each of the first two PCR rounds ran for approximately 9 cycles using multiplex TRBV1-TRBV30 forward primers together with a Cbeta reverse primer. TCRdb cleaned the public reads at Q25 with fastp, built clones with MiXCR and kept in-frame beta chains. Rows with a matching CDR3 protein are joined into one entry that keeps the most common DNA and genes. The sample has 300,000 to 400,000 distinct CDR3 sequences on record, 65% of them singletons. The top ten clones comprise about 6.3% of the sample.

RNA from unsorted whole blood was extracted with TRIzol reagent, and germline DNA was obtained with the DNeasy Blood & Tissue kit. The sequencing sample was made of peripheral blood. The receptors come from a man in his forties with primary liver carcinoma and hepatitis B virus infection.

Details on this clonotype: Given a much more abundant clone one base away, this may be a read error. V and J are TRBV29-1 and TRBJ1-2; D is possibly TRBD1 (5 bases). Germline-derived CDR1 and CDR2 are SQVTM and ANQGSEA. This CDR3 has 11 amino acids. The CDR3 nucleotides are TGCAGCGTCAGGGTAGAAAATGGCTACATCTTC. Translated: CSVRVENGYIF.

This chain uses TRBV29-1 with TRBJ2-7; D gene ambiguous. Germline V gives CDR1 SQVTM, CDR2 ANQGSEA. The length of the CDR3 is 12 residues. The V end lost 5 bases, the J end lost 2 bases, and 10 bases lay between the germline ends. The DNA for the CDR3 is TGCAGCGTTACTGGCAGCACCTACGAGCAGTACTTC. As protein: CSVTGSTYEQYF.

The chain links TRBV11-2 to TRBJ2-3; D gene uncertain. This CDR3 is built from 16 residues. Per the germline V gene, CDR1 is SGHAT and CDR2 is FQNNGV. V lost 0 bases and J lost 3, with 13 bases in between. The CDR3 is CASSLEPPASTDTQYF. For the CDR3, the DNA is TGTGCCAGCAGCTTAGAGCCACCAGCTAGTACAGATACGCAGTATTTT.

This clonotype has only a few counts. The genes are TRBV18 and TRBJ2-4; 9 bases agree with TRBD1. The germline gives CDR1 KGHSH, CDR2 LQKENI. V was clipped by 4 bases and J by 9 bases; unmatched bases: 10. The CDR3 is 15 residues long. The CDR3 region has the DNA TGTGCCAGCTCACTCACCGATCCGGGACAGGGCATTCAGTACTTC. This sequence encodes CASSLTDPGQGIQYF.

Comments on this clonotype: The CDR3 does not end in the conserved phenylalanine or tryptophan, so this is likely a read error. The rearrangement joins TRBV11-3 to TRBJ2-1; 7 nucleotides line up with TRBD1. From germline, CDR1 is SGHNT and CDR2 YENEEA. This CDR3 is built from 13 residues. Unmatched junction bases numbered 8, after V lost 9 bases and J lost 6 bases. CDR3 amino acids: CASSPGQFNEQFL. The CDR3, as DNA: TGTGCCAGTAGCCCGGGACAGTTCAATGAGCAGTTCCTC.

As to this clonotype: Germline is not matched at one junction end, which may reflect a read error. This chain joins TRBV11-2 and TRBJ2-5; tentative D call: TRBD2 (5 bases). Germline V CDR1 and CDR2: SGHAT, FQNNGV. The CDR3 sequence is 18 residues long. CDR3 region: CTRSLDSGAGGLLETQYF. The CDR3 DNA follows: TGTACCAGAAGCTTAGATAGTGGAGCAGGCGGACTCTTAGAGACCCAGTACTTC.

For this clonotype: At one of its ends the junction is not consistent with the germline gene, which may arise from a read error. The CDR3 region is CVSSEQYRNQPQHF. CDR3 bases: TGTGTCAGCAGTGAACAGTATCGCAATCAACCCCAGCATTTT. The V and J genes are TRBV6-1 and TRBJ1-5; D is unresolved. Germline assignment: CDR1 MNHNS and CDR2 SASEGT. The CDR3 length is 14 residues.